Shown below are 13 T cell receptor beta chains from a single sample sequenced in a study of T cells after yellow fever vaccination. One entry per CDR3 protein results from TCRdb running MiXCR on the 5' RACE reads. The table shows a few hundred thousand distinct CDR3 sequences, with roughly 4.3% occurring only once. Source: PBMCs, taken 5 days after the yellow fever booster vaccination. These receptors all stem from a man younger than 35 who received the YFV17D yellow fever vaccine.

This clonotype occurred many times. The chain couples TRBV4-3 to TRBJ2-1, with 7 bases identical to TRBD2. CDR3 length equals 15 residues. V trimming: 4 bases; J trimming: 8 bases; junction bases outside the gene matches: 11. CDR1 is LGHNA and CDR2 is YSLEER in the germline V gene. CDR3 in DNA: TGCGCCAGCAGCCCGGGGGGACCCGAGCCCCATGAGCAGTTCTTC. It specifies CASSPGGPEPHEQFF.

This clonotype has just a few counts. The CDR3 loop is CASSLDLERAKNIQYF. The CDR3 DNA is TGTGCCAGCAGCTTGGATCTGGAACGAGCCAAAAACATTCAGTACTTC. This sequence joins TRBV5-4 and TRBJ2-4; no clear D gene. Trimming removed 0 bases at V and 0 bases at J, with 10 bases between. The CDR3 covers 16 residues. Germline V gene data show CDR1 as SGHNT and CDR2 as YYREEE (reference sequence).

The chain uses TRBV21-1 and TRBJ2-2; the table's D gene call, TRBD2, was not cross checked with the DNA. TRBV21-1 constitutes a pseudogene. There are 16 residues in the CDR3. CDR3 DNA sequence: TGTGCCAGCAGCAAGACTAGAGAATCGAACACCGGGGAGCTGTTTTTT. Its protein is CASSKTRESNTGELFF.

The chain employs TRBV6-5 and TRBJ1-5; 7 bases match TRBD1. Looked up from germline, CDR1 is MNHEY and CDR2 is SVGAGI. The length of the CDR3 is 15 residues. The V segment lost 0 bases and the J segment 7 bases; nucleotides outside the gene matches: 6. The chain's CDR3 is CASSYSRAGGQPQHF. The CDR3 DNA is TGTGCCAGCAGTTACTCGAGGGCAGGGGGACAGCCCCAGCATTTT.

This clonotype was counted a few times. This rearrangement joins TRBV21-1 to TRBJ2-7; TRBD1 is the table's D call and was not checked against the DNA. TRBV21-1 is assigned pseudogene status. There are 15 residues in the CDR3. The CDR3 DNA follows: TGTGCCAGCAGCAAAAGGGGGACAGGGGGGTACGAGCAGTACTTC. Protein sequence: CASSKRGTGGYEQYF.

In this sample, this clonotype turned up many times. The junction does not match germline at one end; this may be a read error. The chain couples TRBV5-1 to TRBJ2-2, with D possibly being TRBD2 (6 bases). This CDR3 has 13 residues. CDR1 SGHRS and CDR2 YFSETQ come from the germline V gene. CDR3 sequence (DNA): TGTGCCAGCAGCTTATGGGGGGCCGGGGAGCTGTTTTTT. This translates into CASSLWGAGELFF.

On this clonotype: A much larger clone lies a single base off, so this may be a read error. V and J are TRBV5-1 and TRBJ2-2, with D maybe TRBD1 (5 bases). Germline-derived CDR1 and CDR2 are SGHRS and YFSETQ. CDR3 length: 15 residues. The CDR3 DNA follows: TGCGCCAGCTGCTTCTCTTTGGTACAGGCCGGGGAGCTGTTTTTT. Translation: CASCFSLVQAGELFF.

This clonotype was observed a few times. The J gene is TRBJ2-7, the V gene TRBV4-1; 10 bases are a match to TRBD1. J gave up 3 bases and V 6 bases, and 11 bases lay outside the gene matches. Germline V gives CDR1 MGHRA, CDR2 YSYEKL. The CDR3 spans 16 residues. The CDR3 loop is CASSSLPGQGLYEQYF. In DNA form, the CDR3 reads TGCGCCAGCAGTTCGCTACCGGGACAGGGGCTCTACGAGCAGTACTTC.

This sequence joins TRBV23-1 and TRBJ2-5, with 7 bases lining up with TRBD2. TRBV23-1 belongs to the ORF category, with a function that is uncertain. The CDR3 runs to 12 residues. V trimming: 7 bases; J trimming: 4 bases; junction bases outside the gene matches: 3. CDR3 in amino acids: CASTREAETQYF. CDR3 sequence (DNA): TGCGCCAGCACCCGGGAGGCAGAGACCCAGTACTTC.

The rearrangement joins TRBV4-3 to TRBJ1-1; 7 nucleotides line up with TRBD1. The CDR3 has 16 amino acids. Germline assignment: CDR1 LGHNA and CDR2 YSLEER. The J segment lost 0 bases and the V segment lost 1 base, leaving 5 bases of the junction unmatched. CDR3 loop: CASSQVQGDMNTEAFF. The CDR3 region has the DNA TGCGCCAGCAGCCAAGTTCAGGGGGACATGAACACTGAAGCTTTCTTT.

The chain recombines TRBV5-1 with TRBJ1-6; perhaps TRBD1 as D (5 bases). V dropped 4 bases and J dropped 7 bases, with 18 bases sitting between them. CDR3 length equals 16 residues. Germline lookup yields CDR1 SGHRS and CDR2 YFSETQ. The CDR3 DNA sequence: TGCGCCAGCAGCGGGGGGGGTTTGAAGGGAAATTCACCCCTCCACTTT. The encoded protein is CASSGGGLKGNSPLHF.

In its sample, this clonotype was seen many times. The V gene is TRBV15, the J gene TRBJ1-3; D is ambiguous. The ends were cut back, 0 bases at V and 8 bases at J, with 8 bases in the middle. The CDR3 contains 13 residues. The germline V gene has CDR1 LNHNV and CDR2 YYDKDF (reference sequence). DNA for the CDR3: TGTGCCACCAGCAGAGATCTCGGGCACACCATATATTTT. Translated: CATSRDLGHTIYF.

This clonotype was found many times. The chain carries TRBV3-1 and TRBJ2-7; D may be TRBD1 or TRBD2 (6 bases each). Germline V lookup: CDR1 LGHDT, CDR2 YNNKEL (reference sequence). The CDR3 has 16 amino acids. V gave up 0 bases and J gave up 0 bases, with 12 bases separating them. The CDR3: CASSQDEGGCSYEQYV. CDR3 bases: TGTGCCAGCAGCCAAGATGAAGGGGGGTGCTCCTACGAGCAGTACGTC.